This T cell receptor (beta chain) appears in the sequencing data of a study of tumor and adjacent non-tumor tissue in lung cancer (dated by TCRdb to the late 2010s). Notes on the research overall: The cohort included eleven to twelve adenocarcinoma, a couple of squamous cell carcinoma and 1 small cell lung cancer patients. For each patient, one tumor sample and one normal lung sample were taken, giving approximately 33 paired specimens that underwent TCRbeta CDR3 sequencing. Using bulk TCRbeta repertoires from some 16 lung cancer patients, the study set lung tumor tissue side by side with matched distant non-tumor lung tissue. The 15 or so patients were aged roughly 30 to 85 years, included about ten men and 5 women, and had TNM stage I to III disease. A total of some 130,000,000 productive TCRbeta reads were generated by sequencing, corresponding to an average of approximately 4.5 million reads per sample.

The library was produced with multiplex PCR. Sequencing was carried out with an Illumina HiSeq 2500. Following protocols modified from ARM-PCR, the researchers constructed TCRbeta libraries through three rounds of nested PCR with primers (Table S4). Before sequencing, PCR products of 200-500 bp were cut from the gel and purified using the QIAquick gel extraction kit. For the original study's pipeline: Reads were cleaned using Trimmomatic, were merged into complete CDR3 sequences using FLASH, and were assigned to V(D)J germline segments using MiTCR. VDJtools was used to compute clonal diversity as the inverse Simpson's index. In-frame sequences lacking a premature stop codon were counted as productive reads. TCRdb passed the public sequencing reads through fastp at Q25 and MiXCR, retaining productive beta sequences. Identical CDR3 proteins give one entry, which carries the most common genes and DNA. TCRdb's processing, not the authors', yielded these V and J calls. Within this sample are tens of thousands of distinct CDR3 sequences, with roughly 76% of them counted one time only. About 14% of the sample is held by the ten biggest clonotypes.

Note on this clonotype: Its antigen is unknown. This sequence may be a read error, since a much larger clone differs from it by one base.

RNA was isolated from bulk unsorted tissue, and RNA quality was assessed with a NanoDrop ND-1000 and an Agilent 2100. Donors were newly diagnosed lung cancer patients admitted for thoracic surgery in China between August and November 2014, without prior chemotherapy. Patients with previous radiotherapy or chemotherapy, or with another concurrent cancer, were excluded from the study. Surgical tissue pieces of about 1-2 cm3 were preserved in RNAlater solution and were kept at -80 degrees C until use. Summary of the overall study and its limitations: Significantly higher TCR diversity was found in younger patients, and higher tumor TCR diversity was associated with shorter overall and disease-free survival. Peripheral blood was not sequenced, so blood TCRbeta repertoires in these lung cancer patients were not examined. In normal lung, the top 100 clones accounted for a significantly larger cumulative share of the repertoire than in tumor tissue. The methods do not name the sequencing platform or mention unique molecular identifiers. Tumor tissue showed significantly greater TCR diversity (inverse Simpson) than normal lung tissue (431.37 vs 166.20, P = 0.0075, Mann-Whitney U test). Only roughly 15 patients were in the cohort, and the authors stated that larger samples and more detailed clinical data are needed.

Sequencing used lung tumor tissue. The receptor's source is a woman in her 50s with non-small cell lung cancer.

The nucleotide sequence reads as follows: TGTGCCTGGAGTCCCCAGAGTCCCTCGACGCAGTATTTT. It translates to CAWSPQSPSTQYF. The chain links TRBV30 with TRBJ2-3; no confident D gene assignment can be made. The V end loses 2 bases and the J end loses 9 bases, and a stretch of 15 bases separates them. Spanning cysteine to phenylalanine, the CDR3 consists of 13 amino acids. CDR3 DNA only is kept here, 39 bases in frame from base 1. The germline V gene (reference sequence) provides CDR1 GTSNPN and CDR2 SVGIG.